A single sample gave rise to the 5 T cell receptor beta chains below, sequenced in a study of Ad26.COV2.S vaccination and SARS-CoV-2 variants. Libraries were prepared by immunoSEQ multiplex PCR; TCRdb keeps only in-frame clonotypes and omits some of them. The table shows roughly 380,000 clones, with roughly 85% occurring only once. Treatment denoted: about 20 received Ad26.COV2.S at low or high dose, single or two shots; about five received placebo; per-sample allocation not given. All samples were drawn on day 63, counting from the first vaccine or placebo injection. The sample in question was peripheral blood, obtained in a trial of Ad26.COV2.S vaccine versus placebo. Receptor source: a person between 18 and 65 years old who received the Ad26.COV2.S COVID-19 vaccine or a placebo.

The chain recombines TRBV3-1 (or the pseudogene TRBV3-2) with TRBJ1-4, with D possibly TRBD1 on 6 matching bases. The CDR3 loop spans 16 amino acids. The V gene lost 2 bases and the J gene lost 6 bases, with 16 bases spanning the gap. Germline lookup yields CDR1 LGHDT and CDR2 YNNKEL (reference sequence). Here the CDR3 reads CASSQSRQVPDEKLFF. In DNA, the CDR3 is TGTGCCAGCAGCCAATCCCGACAGGTACCGGATGAAAAACTGTTTTTT.

Here the CDR3 reads CASSQQTGQGPNEQFF. In DNA form, the CDR3 reads TGCGCCAGCAGCCAACAGACGGGACAGGGGCCCAATGAGCAGTTCTTC. This rearrangement joins TRBV4-1 to TRBJ2-1, with 10 positions matching TRBD1. V was pared by 2 bases and J by 6 bases, with 7 bases of the junction left unmatched. CDR1 is MGHRA, CDR2 YSYEKL, per germline. The CDR3 extends over 16 amino acids.

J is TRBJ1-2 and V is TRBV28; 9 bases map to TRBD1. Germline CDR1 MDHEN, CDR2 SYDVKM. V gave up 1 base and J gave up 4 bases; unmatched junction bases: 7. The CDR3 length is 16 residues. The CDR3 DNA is TGTGCCAGCAGTTTATATCCGGGACAGGGTGGCTATGGCTACACCTTC. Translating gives CASSLYPGQGGYGYTF.

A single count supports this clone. The DNA for the CDR3 is TGTGCCAGCTCACCACCCGATCTTTGGCCAGATACGCAGTATTTT. Translation: CASSPPDLWPDTQYF. V usage is TRBV18 and J usage is TRBJ2-3; D is unclear. The V gene lost 0 bases and the J gene lost 4 bases, with 11 bases spanning the gap. CDR3 length equals 15 residues. Germline loops: CDR1 KGHSH, CDR2 LQKENI.

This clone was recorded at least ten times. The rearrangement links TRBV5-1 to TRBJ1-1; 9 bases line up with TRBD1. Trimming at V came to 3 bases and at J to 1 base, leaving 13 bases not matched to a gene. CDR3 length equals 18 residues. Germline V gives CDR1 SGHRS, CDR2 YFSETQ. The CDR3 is CASSSSPIDRGGNTEAFF. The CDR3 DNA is TGCGCCAGCAGCTCCTCACCGATAGACAGGGGGGGGAACACTGAAGCTTTCTTT.